Listed below are T cell receptor beta chains from one sample, sequenced in a study of shared clonotypes between healthy human individuals. Repertoires were generated with immunoSEQ multiplex PCR, while TCRdb's copy carries only in-frame clones and drops some. The sample shows around 2,100,000 clones, approximately 94% of them seen only once. Sequencing used naive CD8+ T cells sorted from blood. These receptor sequences come from a man aged 18 to 29 in good health. Each CDR3 is given with its conserved first and last residue. The D gene is left open where the match is weak. Clone size is shown for a subset of rows, as once, few, many or a class of expanded clone.

J	D	size	V	DNA	CDR3
TRBJ2-1	-	-	TRBV25-1	TGTGCCACGAGCCAGGGGGGGGCCTACAATGAGCAGTTCTTC	CATSQGGAYNEQFF
TRBJ2-2	TRBD2	-	TRBV10-1	TGCGCCAGCAGTGAAGGGCTAGCGGGGAAGAACACCGGGGAGCTGTTTTTT	CASSEGLAGKNTGELFF
TRBJ2-3	TRBD1	-	TRBV28	TGTGCCAGCAGTTTTAGGACAGGGGGCACAGATACGCAGTATTTT	CASSFRTGGTDTQYF
TRBJ2-1	-	once	TRBV6-6	TGTGCCAGCAGGGGGGTGACTTCCTACAATGAGCAGTTCTTC	CASRGVTSYNEQFF
TRBJ1-2	-	-	TRBV9	TGTGCCAGCAGCCCCGGAGGGGGCTATGGCTACACCTTC	CASSPGGGYGYTF
TRBJ2-3	TRBD2	once	TRBV28	TGTGCCAGCAGTGAAGAAGCGGGGGAAAACACAGATACGCAGTATTTT	CASSEEAGENTDTQYF
TRBJ2-2	-	-	TRBV5-4	TGTGCCAGCAGTCTTGACAGCTACACCGGGGAGCTGTTTTTT	CASSLDSYTGELFF
TRBJ2-5	-	-	TRBV5-1	TGCGCCAGCAGCTTGGGACTAGGCGAGAAGGAGACCCAGTACTTC	CASSLGLGEKETQYF
TRBJ1-1	-	-	TRBV27	TGTGCCAGCAGTTCTGGAATGAGTGAAGCTTTCTTT	CASSSGMSEAFF
TRBJ1-4	-	-	TRBV6-5	TGTGCCAGCAGCAGGGAGGAGGGTGAAAAACTGTTTTTT	CASSREEGEKLFF
TRBJ1-4	-	-	TRBV2	TGTGCCAGCAAGGGGGAAGGGATAGAAAAACTGTTTTTT	CASKGEGIEKLFF
TRBJ1-4	-	-	TRBV28	TGTGCCAGCAGTTTAGCTGGGTCGGGTGAAAAACTGTTTTTT	CASSLAGSGEKLFF
TRBJ2-4	-	-	TRBV5-5	TGTGCCAGCAGCTTGAGTGGGCCCAAAAACATTCAGTACTTC	CASSLSGPKNIQYF
TRBJ2-3	-	-	TRBV27	TGTGCCAGCAGTTTCCCTTGGGAGCGGCATACGCAGTATTTT	CASSFPWERHTQYF
TRBJ1-5	-	once	TRBV10-3	TGTGCCATCAGTGAGGGGCAGGGGATAGATCAGCCCCAGCATTTT	CAISEGQGIDQPQHF
TRBJ2-1	-	-	TRBV27	TGTGCCAGCAGTTTAGTAGGTCAGACGAGCTCCTACAATGAGCAGTTCTTC	CASSLVGQTSSYNEQFF
TRBJ2-7	TRBD2	-	TRBV2	TGTGCCAGCAGCGCCTTGGGACGGGAGGCCTCCTACGAGCAGTACTTC	CASSALGREASYEQYF
TRBJ1-4	-	-	TRBV18	TGTGCCAGCTTGGACATCTCGGAAGAAAAACTGTTTTTT	CASLDISEEKLFF
TRBJ2-7	-	-	TRBV4-3	TGCGCCAGCACCCAGTTCAGGGAGGGGGAATCTGGAGAGCAGTACTTC	CASTQFREGESGEQYF
TRBJ1-6	-	-	TRBV7-9	TGTGCCAGCAGCTTCCGGGACTATAATTCACCCCTCCACTTT	CASSFRDYNSPLHF
TRBJ1-2	-	-	TRBV6-6	TGTGCCAGCAGCTTCCTGGCTGGCTACACCTTC	CASSFLAGYTF
TRBJ2-1	TRBD2	-	TRBV18	TGTGCCAGCTCACCCCTAGCGGAGGTCTACAATGAGCAGTTCTTC	CASSPLAEVYNEQFF
TRBJ2-7	TRBD1	once	TRBV7-7	TGTGCTAGCAGCTTACGGACAGGGACTGGCTACGAGCAGTACTTC	CASSLRTGTGYEQYF
TRBJ1-2	-	-	TRBV6-5	TGTGCCAGCACCCCGGGGAGAAACTATGGCTACACCTTC	CASTPGRNYGYTF
TRBJ1-1	-	-	TRBV30	TGTGCCTGGAGTGTTGGCGGTTGGAACACTGAAGCTTTCTTT	CAWSVGGWNTEAFF
TRBJ1-2	-	-	TRBV29-1	TGCAGCGTTGTCGAGAATAACTATGGCTACACCTTC	CSVVENNYGYTF
TRBJ2-1	TRBD2	-	TRBV9	TGTGCCAGCAGCCCATGGACTAGCGGGGGAAATGAGCAGTTCTTC	CASSPWTSGGNEQFF
TRBJ2-7	TRBD2	-	TRBV27	TGTGCCAGCAGCACCCTAGCGGGAGGGTTCTACGAGCAGTACTTC	CASSTLAGGFYEQYF
TRBJ2-1	-	once	TRBV4-3	TGCGCCAGCAGCCAAGATCGGGCTCCTTCTTCCTACAATGAGCAGTTCTTC	CASSQDRAPSSYNEQFF
TRBJ2-5	TRBD1	-	TRBV18	TGTGCCAGCTCACCACCGGGACAGGGATTCGGGACCCAGTACTTC	CASSPPGQGFGTQYF
TRBJ2-2	-	once	TRBV7-9	TGTGCCAGCAGCTTACGTGCAGGGTCGGGTTTCCCTAACACCGGGGAGCTGTTTTTT	CASSLRAGSGFPNTGELFF
TRBJ1-1	-	-	TRBV4-3	TGCGCCAGCAGCCAAGATCTGGGAACTGAAGCTTTCTTT	CASSQDLGTEAFF
TRBJ1-5	-	-	TRBV2	TGTGCCAGCAGGTCCAGTAGCAATCAGCCCCAGCATTTT	CASRSSSNQPQHF
TRBJ1-2	-	-	TRBV4-3	TGCGCCAGCAGCCAAGACTCAGGGCTTGCTATTAGCTACACCTTC	CASSQDSGLAISYTF
TRBJ2-7	-	-	TRBV4-1	TGCGCCAGCAGCCAAGATGTCCAGGGGGGGTCCTACGAGCAGTACTTC	CASSQDVQGGSYEQYF
TRBJ2-3	-	-	TRBV9	TGTGCCAGCAGCGCGTCAAGCGCCTACACAGATACGCAGTATTTT	CASSASSAYTDTQYF
TRBJ2-5	-	-	TRBV6-5	TGTGCCAGCAGTTATGGAGAGACCCAGTACTTC	CASSYGETQYF
TRBJ2-7	TRBD1	-	TRBV12-5	TGTGCTAGTGGTTTGGAGGGACAGGGGGACTACGAGCAGTACTTC	CASGLEGQGDYEQYF
TRBJ2-1	-	-	TRBV27	TGTGCCAGCAGTCCGAATTACAATGAGCAGTTCTTC	CASSPNYNEQFF
TRBJ1-5	TRBD1	-	TRBV4-1	TGCGCCAGCAGCCTCGCACAGGGGAACAATCAGCCCCAGCATTTT	CASSLAQGNNQPQHF
TRBJ2-7	-	-	TRBV4-1	TGCGCCAGCAGCCAAGAAACGGCCCTCTATGAGCAGTACTTC	CASSQETALYEQYF
TRBJ2-2	-	-	TRBV10-1	TGCGCCAGCAGTTCGACAGTCACCGGGGAGCTGTTTTTT	CASSSTVTGELFF
TRBJ2-2	TRBD1	once	TRBV2	TGTGCCAGCACCGATGGACAGGGCTACACCGGGGAGCTGTTTTTT	CASTDGQGYTGELFF
TRBJ2-7	-	-	TRBV21-1	TGTGCCAGCTTAAACGACTTTGGGTGTCTACGGCCCTACGAGCAGTACTTC	CASLNDFGCLRPYEQYF
TRBJ2-3	-	-	TRBV10-1	TGCGCCAGCAGTGATGGGCGGACGACAGATACGCAGTATTTT	CASSDGRTTDTQYF